This T cell receptor (beta chain) was captured in a study of beta chain features in type 1 diabetes. General study findings and limits: Patients with Type 1 diabetes showed moderately but significantly shorter TCRB CDR3s in all four CD4+ subsets. The naive, central memory and Treg TCRB repertoires showed an apparent similarity that was greater among patients than among healthy donors.

CDR3 length equals 12 residues. Germline CDR1 and CDR2: MDHEN and SYDVKM. Trimming cost V 6 bases and J 7 bases, with 7 bases left between them. This clone has just a few counts. Its antigen is unidentified. The study reverse transcribed the entire isolated RNA, so it sequenced expressed TCRB transcripts. The read count averaged approximately 4 million across naive, central memory and regulatory T cell samples. TCRdb's copy holds only in-frame clones and misses some; the assay was immunoSEQ multiplex PCR. The sample has about 260,000 clones; about 20% are singletons. Input material: naive CD4+ T cells from blood. The chain uses TRBV28 and TRBJ1-6; D is possibly TRBD1 (5 bases). This clonotype originated in a woman in her forties with type 1 diabetes. CDR3 DNA: TGTGCCAGCAGATACAGGAATTCACCCCTCCACTTT. This translates into CASRYRNSPLHF.